This T cell receptor beta chain was obtained from a study of blood T cells in healthy people across ages. From germline, CDR1 is ENHRY and CDR2 SYGVKD. After removal of 1 base from V and 1 base from J, the junction contained 0 bases not matched to a gene. The CDR3 sequence is 16 residues long. A J-beta primer mix and a sample-barcoded 5' primer were used in a second PCR of roughly 6 to 12 cycles. TCRdb passed the 5' RACE reads through MiXCR, listing each CDR3 protein once. The repertoire holds approximately 1.5 million distinct CDR3 sequences, with roughly a third as singletons. Source material: blood. The sequence came from a woman aged 30 to 39 in good health. The rearrangement joins TRBV10-3 to TRBJ2-6, with TRBD1 matching 8 bases. CDR3: CAISEWTGSGANVLTF. CDR3 in DNA: TGTGCCATCAGTGAGTGGACAGGGTCTGGGGCCAACGTCCTGACTTTC.